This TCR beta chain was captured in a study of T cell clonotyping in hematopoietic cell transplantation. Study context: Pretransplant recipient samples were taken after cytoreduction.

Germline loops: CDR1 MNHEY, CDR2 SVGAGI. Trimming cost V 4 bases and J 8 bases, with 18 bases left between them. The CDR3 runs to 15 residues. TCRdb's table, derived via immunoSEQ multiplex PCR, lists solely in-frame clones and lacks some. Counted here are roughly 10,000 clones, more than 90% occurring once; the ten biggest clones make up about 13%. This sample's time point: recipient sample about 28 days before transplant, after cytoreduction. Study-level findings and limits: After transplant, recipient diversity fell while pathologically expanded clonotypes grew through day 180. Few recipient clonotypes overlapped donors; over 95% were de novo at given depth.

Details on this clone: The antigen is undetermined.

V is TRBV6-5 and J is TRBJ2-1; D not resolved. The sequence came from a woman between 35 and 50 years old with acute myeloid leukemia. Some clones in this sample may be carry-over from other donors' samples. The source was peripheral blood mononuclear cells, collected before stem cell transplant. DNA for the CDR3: TGTGCCAGCAGTTCCACGGTTCTCCTGGCGGATGAGCAGTTCTTC. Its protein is CASSSTVLLADEQFF.